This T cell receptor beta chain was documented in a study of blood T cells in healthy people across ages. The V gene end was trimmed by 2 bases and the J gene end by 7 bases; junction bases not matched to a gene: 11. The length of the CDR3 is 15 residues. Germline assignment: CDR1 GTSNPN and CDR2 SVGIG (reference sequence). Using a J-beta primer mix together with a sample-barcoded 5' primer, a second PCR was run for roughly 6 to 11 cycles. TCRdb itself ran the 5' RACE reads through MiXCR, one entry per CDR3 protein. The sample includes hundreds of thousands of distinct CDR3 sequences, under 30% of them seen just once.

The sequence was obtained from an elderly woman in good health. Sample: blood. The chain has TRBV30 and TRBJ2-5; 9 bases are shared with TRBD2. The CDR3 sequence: CAWSFAGGRLGTQYF. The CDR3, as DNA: TGTGCCTGGAGTTTTGCGGGGGGGCGGTTAGGGACCCAGTACTTC. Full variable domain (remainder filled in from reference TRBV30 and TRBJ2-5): SQTIHQWPATLVQPVGSPLSLECTVEGTSNPNLYWYRQAAGRGLQLLFYSVGIGQISSEVPQNLSASRPQDRQFILSSKKLLLSDSGFYLCAWSFAGGRLGTQYFGPGTRLLVL.